The 7 T cell receptor beta chains in this list originate from one sample, sequenced in a study of blood T cell repertoires in COVID-19. The table came from immunoSEQ multiplex PCR; TCRdb's copy has only in-frame clones and leaves some out. The sample lists under 250,000 clones, 84% occurring once. The source material was peripheral blood. The source is a woman between 35 and 50 years old who had recovered from COVID-19.

This clone has a single count. The V and J genes are TRBV7-2 and TRBJ1-4; the match to TRBD1 covers 8 bases. J was trimmed by 6 bases and V by 5 bases; bases with no gene match: 5. CDR1 is SGHTA, CDR2 FQGNSA, per germline. The CDR3 sequence is 14 residues long. In DNA, the CDR3 is TGTGCCAGCAGCAGAGACAGGGGTTATGAAAAACTGTTTTTT. It translates to CASSRDRGYEKLFF.

The V call is TRBV19, the J call TRBJ2-2; unclear D gene. Germline loops: CDR1 LNHDA, CDR2 SQIVND (reference sequence). V lost 7 bases and J 5 bases, leaving 14 bases between the germline ends. The CDR3 extends over 14 amino acids. The DNA of the CDR3 is TGTGCCAGTACCCCCCCTCGAGCGACCGGGGAGCTGTTTTTT. Translated: CASTPPRATGELFF.

V is TRBV15 and J is TRBJ1-4; TRBD1 matches at 9 bases. Germline values: CDR1 LNHNV, CDR2 YYDKDF (reference sequence). The V segment lost 3 bases and the J segment 5 bases; nucleotides outside the gene matches: 4. This CDR3 region has 15 residues. The CDR3 loop is CATSSTGTGNEKLFF. DNA for the CDR3: TGTGCCACCAGCAGCACCGGGACAGGGAATGAAAAACTGTTTTTT. Filled out from reference TRBV15 and TRBJ1-4, the complete variable domain reads DAMVIQNPRYQVTQFGKPVTLSCSQTLNHNVMYWYQQKSSQAPKLLFHYYDKDFNNEADTPDNFQSRRPNTSFCFLDIRSPGLGDTAMYLCATSSTGTGNEKLFFGSGTQLSVL.

The chain uses TRBV24-1 and TRBJ2-1; D gene uncertain. V dropped 5 bases and J dropped 0 bases, with 7 bases sitting between them. The CDR3 is 14 residues long. The germline V gene has CDR1 KGHDR and CDR2 SFDVKD. DNA for the CDR3: TGTGCCACCAGTGTCGGGTACTCCTACAATGAGCAGTTCTTC. This sequence encodes CATSVGYSYNEQFF.

A word on this clone: This sample includes further DNA sequences coding for the same CDR3. The V gene is TRBV27, the J gene TRBJ1-5; 7 bases match TRBD1. CDR1 is MNHEY, CDR2 SMNVEV, per germline (reference sequence). CDR3 size: 14 residues. V dropped 3 bases and J dropped 4; count of bases not matched to a gene: 3. The chain's CDR3 is CASSFGTENQPQHF. The CDR3 DNA reads as TGTGCCAGCAGTTTCGGGACAGAAAATCAGCCCCAGCATTTT.

This clone was detected only once. The chain carries TRBV2 and TRBJ1-2; D is perhaps TRBD1 (6 bases). The CDR3 extends over 12 amino acids. Trimming removed 6 bases at V and 5 bases at J, with 10 bases between. The germline CDR1 and CDR2 sequences are SNHLY and FYNNEI. The CDR3 DNA reads as TGTGCCAGCAGCGAGGACAGATATGGCTACACCTTC. This codes for CASSEDRYGYTF.

Worth noting for this clone: The sample contains more than one DNA sequence encoding this CDR3. The V and J genes are TRBV18 and TRBJ2-7, with TRBD1 as a possible D gene (5 bases). The CDR3 consists of 11 residues. CDR1 and CDR2 (germline): KGHSH, LQKENI. Trimming took off 3 bases at V and 5 bases at J, with 5 bases between the two ends. In DNA form, the CDR3 reads TGTGCCAGCTCACCGGGGCACGAGCAGTACTTC. Amino acid sequence: CASSPGHEQYF.